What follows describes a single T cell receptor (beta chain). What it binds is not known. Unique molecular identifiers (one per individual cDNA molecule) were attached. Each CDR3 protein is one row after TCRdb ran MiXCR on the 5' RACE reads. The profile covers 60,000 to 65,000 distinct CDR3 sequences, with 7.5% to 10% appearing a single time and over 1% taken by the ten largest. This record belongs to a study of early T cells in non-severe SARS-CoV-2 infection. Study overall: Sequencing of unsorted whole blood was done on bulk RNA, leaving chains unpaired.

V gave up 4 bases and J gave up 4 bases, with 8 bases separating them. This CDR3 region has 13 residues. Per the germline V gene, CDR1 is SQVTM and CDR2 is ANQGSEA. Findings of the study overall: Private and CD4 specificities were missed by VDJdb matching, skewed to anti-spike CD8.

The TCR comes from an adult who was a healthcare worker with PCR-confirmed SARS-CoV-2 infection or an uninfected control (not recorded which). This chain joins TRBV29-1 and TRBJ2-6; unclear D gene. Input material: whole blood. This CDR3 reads CSVVFSGANVLTF. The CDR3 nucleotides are TGCAGCGTTGTTTTCTCCGGGGCCAACGTCCTGACTTTC.